This T cell receptor (beta chain) was observed in a study of early stage breast cancer tumors. This CDR3 spans 12 amino acids. Whole-study results and caveats: Enriched TCRB sequences shared across patients were mostly commonly generated sequences. Tumors had approximately 2.5-fold higher T cell density than normal breast.

Worth noting for this clone: No antigen is known for it.

Here immunoSEQ multiplex PCR was the method, and the copy in TCRdb shows in-frame clones only, minus some. The sample has around 14,000 clones, around three quarters seen once. The chain couples TRBV1 to TRBJ2-5. TRBV1 is marked as a pseudogene. The TCR was taken from a person between 50 and 60 years old with breast cancer. Sequences were obtained from normal breast tissue next to the tumor. The chain's CDR3 is CTSSQVQETQYF. The CDR3 DNA reads TGCACCAGCAGCCAAGTCCAAGAGACCCAGTACTTC.